This passage covers 28 T cell receptor beta chains from one sample sequenced in a study of prognosis after radiotherapy for stage I lung cancer. Starting from genomic DNA, TCR beta CDR3 was amplified through two-round multiplex PCR. Round-one PCR had primers specific to each TRBV and TRBJ gene. TCRdb ran MiXCR on the multiplex PCR reads and lists one entry per CDR3 protein. The sample has almost 40,000 distinct CDR3 sequences, around 22% seen once. This specimen was PBMCs, taken before or after stereotactic body radiation therapy (not recorded which). The receptor set was obtained from a donor at least 50 years old with non-small cell lung cancer.

This clonotype showed up many times. The rearrangement uses TRBV11-2 and TRBJ1-2; D is unclear. The germline V gene has CDR1 SGHAT and CDR2 FQNNGV. V dropped 7 bases and J dropped 8 bases, with 23 bases sitting between them. The CDR3 is 15 amino acids. The CDR3, as DNA: TGTGCCAGCACCCCATCGGCCGTAGGGCTGGTGGGCTACACCTTC. It codes for CASTPSAVGLVGYTF.

The sample holds many counts of this clonotype. CDR3 residues: CASSINSRQGAYSPLHF. The DNA of the CDR3 is TGTGCCAGTAGTATCAATTCCCGACAGGGGGCTTATTCACCCCTCCACTTT. The J gene is TRBJ1-6, the V gene TRBV19, with 10 nucleotides matching TRBD1. CDR1 and CDR2 from the germline V gene are LNHDA and SQIVND (reference sequence). V was pared by 3 bases and J by 8 bases, with 10 bases of the junction left unmatched. The CDR3 has 17 residues.

V gene TRBV20-1 combines with J gene TRBJ2-1; 14 bases match TRBD2. With V trimmed by 3 bases and J by 3 bases, 13 bases remained unmatched. The length of the CDR3 is 19 residues. In germline, CDR1 is DFQATT, CDR2 SNEGSKA (reference sequence). The CDR3 reads CSASPRGLAGVIFYNEQFF. CDR3 coding DNA: TGCAGTGCTAGTCCTAGGGGACTAGCGGGGGTTATCTTCTACAATGAGCAGTTCTTC.

This clonotype was recorded many times. The rearrangement uses TRBV7-9 and TRBJ2-1, with D tentatively TRBD2 (6 bases). V lost 3 bases, J lost 7 bases, and 10 bases lay in between. Germline values: CDR1 SEHNR, CDR2 FQNEAQ (reference sequence). The CDR3 runs 13 residues. CDR3 sequence: CASSFLGGNEQFF. The DNA for the CDR3 is TGTGCCAGCAGCTTCCTTGGGGGGAATGAGCAGTTCTTC.

In this sample, this clonotype turned up many times. J is TRBJ1-1 and V is TRBV11-3; no reliable D call. Between the trimmed V and J ends, which lost 2 bases and 5 bases, there was a span of 9 bases. This CDR3 contains 13 residues. CDR1 and CDR2 (germline): SGHNT, YENEEA. The CDR3 sequence is CASSLNRYTEAFF. The CDR3 nucleotides read TGTGCCAGCAGCTTAAATAGGTATACTGAAGCTTTCTTT.

This clonotype was observed at least ten times. The chain employs TRBV24-1 and TRBJ2-1; 8 positions agree with TRBD1. The CDR3 consists of 16 residues. Germline V gene data show CDR1 as KGHDR and CDR2 as SFDVKD. Trimming removed 5 bases from V and 9 bases from J; junction bases left unmatched: 14. The CDR3 loop is CATSGFTGGDISEQFF. Written as DNA, the CDR3 is TGTGCCACCAGTGGTTTCACAGGGGGTGATATCAGTGAGCAGTTCTTC.

This clonotype was picked up many times. The chain joins TRBV6-2 or TRBV6-3 to TRBJ2-1, with a weak D call TRBD2 (6 bases). Trimming pared 4 bases from V and 9 bases from J, leaving 16 bases between. Germline V CDR1 and CDR2: MNHEY, SVGEGT. The CDR3 runs 14 residues. CDR3 sequence (DNA): TGTGCCAGCAGTTCGGAGGGCCGCGTGTTTGAGCAGTTCTTC. This gives the protein CASSSEGRVFEQFF.

This clonotype was observed many times. This chain connects TRBV30 to TRBJ1-4; 9 nucleotides agree with TRBD1. The CDR3 is 16 residues long. Trimming took 5 bases from V and 2 from J; bases not matched to a gene: 9. Looked up from germline, CDR1 is GTSNPN and CDR2 is SVGIG (reference sequence). The CDR3 bases are TGTGCCTGGCAGGGACAGGGAGGAGGGACTAATGAAAAACTGTTTTTT. Translation: CAWQGQGGGTNEKLFF.

Concerning this clonotype itself: A much larger clonotype is one base distant, so this may be a read error. The chain joins TRBV28 to TRBJ1-5; weak D call: TRBD1 (5 bases). With 5 bases removed from V and 1 base from J, the gap between germline ends came to 18 bases. CDR1 and CDR2 from the germline V gene are MDHEN and SYDVKM. CDR3 length: 17 amino acids. In DNA form, the CDR3 reads TGTGCCAGCAGTCCAACCGGGGGGGGTTTAAGCAATCAGCCCCAGCATTTT. Translated, it gives CASSPTGGGLSNQPQHF.

With respect to this clonotype: A far larger clone is one base from this, pointing to a likely read error. V gene TRBV6-6 combines with J gene TRBJ2-2; TRBD2 matches at 8 bases. J lost 5 bases, V lost 0 bases, and 5 bases had no gene match. The CDR3 is 16 amino acids. Germline assignment: CDR1 MNHNY and CDR2 SVGAGI (reference sequence). The CDR3 bases are TGTGCCAGCAGTTACTCGTTAGCGGGAAGAACCGGGGAGCTGTTTTTT. This sequence encodes CASSYSLAGRTGELFF.

In this sample, this clonotype turned up many times. The V and J genes are TRBV6-1 and TRBJ1-5; no reliable D call. The germline CDR1 and CDR2 sequences are MNHNS and SASEGT. Trimming took off 6 bases at V and 3 bases at J, with 6 bases between the two ends. The CDR3 has 12 amino acids. CDR3 amino acids: CASRTNNQPQHF. CDR3 sequence (DNA): TGTGCCAGCAGAACCAACAATCAGCCCCAGCATTTT.

This clonotype was detected many times. The CDR3 sequence: CASSAGQGVSNEKLFF. CDR3 sequence (DNA): TGTGCCAGCAGCGCCGGACAGGGGGTCTCTAATGAAAAACTGTTTTTT. The V gene is TRBV9, the J gene TRBJ1-4, with 10 bases fitting TRBD1. CDR3 size: 16 residues. Germline-derived CDR1 and CDR2 are SGDLS and YYNGEE. V lost 3 bases to trimming and J lost 3 bases; unmatched junction nucleotides: 5.

This clonotype was recorded many times. J is TRBJ2-1 and V is TRBV7-2; 8 nucleotides match TRBD2. The length of the CDR3 is 15 residues. Germline values: CDR1 SGHTA, CDR2 FQGNSA. The V and J ends lost 5 bases and 7 bases, in that order; junction bases with no gene match: 10. CDR3 sequence: CASSLGGGRFNEQFF. The CDR3, as DNA: TGTGCCAGCAGCCTCGGGGGCGGGAGGTTTAATGAGCAGTTCTTC.

This clonotype was counted at least ten times. This CDR3 is CASSPEPRRYNSPLHF. The CDR3 DNA reads TGTGCCAGCAGCCCCGAACCCAGACGGTATAATTCACCCCTCCACTTT. The V call is TRBV5-5, the J call TRBJ1-6; unclear D gene. Germline CDR1 reads SGHKS; CDR2 reads YYEKEE (reference sequence). Trimming removed 4 bases from V and 4 bases from J, with 15 bases in between. The CDR3 runs to 16 residues.

CDR3 loop: CASRQRADAREQFF. As DNA, the CDR3 is TGTGCCAGCAGACAGAGGGCTGACGCTCGTGAGCAGTTCTTC. This chain joins TRBV9 and TRBJ2-1; the D gene is possibly TRBD2 (5 bases). CDR3 size: 14 residues. V gave up 5 bases and J gave up 9 bases, with 18 bases separating them. Looked up from germline, CDR1 is SGDLS and CDR2 is YYNGEE.

As regards this clonotype: A far more abundant clone sits one base away, making this likely a read error. V usage is TRBV6-2 or TRBV6-3 and J usage is TRBJ1-1; no clear D. CDR1 is MNHEY and CDR2 is SVGEGT in the germline V gene. The CDR3 has 15 residues. The CDR3, as DNA: TGTGCCAGCAGTTACTTTCCACGCATGAACACTGAAGCTTTGTTT. As protein: CASSYFPRMNTEALF.

Many counts were recorded for this clonotype. A much larger clone differs from this one at a single base, so this may be a read error. The CDR3 DNA follows: TGCGCCAGCAGCTTAGGGCAGGGGCACACCGGGGAGCCGTTTTTT. This translates into CASSLGQGHTGEPFF. The chain recombines TRBV5-1 with TRBJ2-2; the D gene is possibly TRBD1 (6 bases). CDR1 and CDR2 from the germline V gene are SGHRS and YFSETQ. The CDR3 covers 15 residues.

This rearrangement joins TRBV5-1 to TRBJ2-7; D is undetermined. The CDR3 spans 14 residues. Between the trimmed V and J ends, which lost 7 bases and 2 bases, there was a span of 16 bases. Germline V gene lookup returns CDR1 SGHRS and CDR2 YFSETQ. CDR3: CASSSNSLTYEQYF. Written as DNA, the CDR3 is TGCGCCAGCTCCTCCAACAGTTTGACCTACGAGCAGTACTTC.

Concerning this clonotype itself: A read error may be the cause here, since a much bigger clone is one base away. The chain has TRBV6-8 and TRBJ1-1; 8 bases are shared with TRBD1. V was pared by 8 bases and J by 2 bases, with 16 bases of the junction left unmatched. Germline assignment: CDR1 MNHGY and CDR2 SAAAGT. CDR3 length: 17 residues. CDR3 amino acids: CASRNRGQGAGNTEAFF. Here the CDR3 DNA reads TGTGCCAGCCGTAACCGGGGGCAGGGGGCCGGTAACACTGAAGCTTTCTTT.

This clonotype was seen repeatedly, ten times or more. The CDR3 nucleotides read TGTGCCAGCAGCCAAGGATGGAGTGATAATTCACCCCTCCACTTT. It is translated as CASSQGWSDNSPLHF. The rearrangement uses TRBV4-2 and TRBJ1-6; D gene unclear. The CDR3 runs 15 residues. The germline V gene has CDR1 LGHNA and CDR2 YNFKEQ. V lost 1 base, J lost 5 bases, and 9 bases lay in between.

This clonotype was detected ten times or more. The chain carries TRBV18 and TRBJ1-6; perhaps TRBD1 as D (5 bases). The CDR3 extends over 17 amino acids. Germline CDR1 is KGHSH and CDR2 is LQKENI. With 3 bases removed from V and 0 bases from J, the gap between germline ends came to 12 bases. Here the CDR3 reads CASSPRQLSSYNSPLHF. CDR3 in DNA: TGTGCCAGCTCACCCCGACAGTTAAGCTCCTATAATTCACCCCTCCACTTT.

There are many counts of this clonotype. V and J are TRBV5-1 and TRBJ1-3, with unresolved D. CDR3 length: 16 amino acids. CDR1 and CDR2 (germline): SGHRS, YFSETQ. V dropped 0 bases and J dropped 0 bases, with 10 bases sitting between them. The chain's CDR3 is CASSLALVASGNTIYF. The CDR3 coding sequence is TGCGCCAGCAGCTTGGCCTTGGTCGCCTCTGGAAACACCATATATTTT.

This clonotype has ten or more counts. This rearrangement joins TRBV9 to TRBJ2-5; D not resolved. V was trimmed by 3 bases and J by 5 bases, leaving 17 bases between them. The CDR3 extends over 15 amino acids. Looked up from germline, CDR1 is SGDLS and CDR2 is YYNGEE. The CDR3 coding sequence is TGTGCCAGCAGCGATGGGCCCTTTGCCGTGGAGACCCAGTACTTC. Protein sequence: CASSDGPFAVETQYF.

This clonotype has at least ten counts. The rearrangement uses TRBV27 and TRBJ1-5; D ambiguous. The germline V and J ends were trimmed by 6 bases and 0 bases, with 9 bases remaining between them. The CDR3 consists of 14 residues. CDR1 is MNHEY and CDR2 is SMNVEV in the germline V gene (reference sequence). CDR3 in DNA: TGTGCCAGCAGAACGGGTTATAGCAATCAGCCCCAGCATTTT. This translates into CASRTGYSNQPQHF.

In this sample, this clonotype turned up a few times. The chain recombines TRBV20-1 with TRBJ2-7, with TRBD1 identical over 10 bases. The J segment lost 6 bases and the V segment lost 5 bases, leaving 7 bases of the junction unmatched. CDR1 is DFQATT and CDR2 is SNEGSKA in the germline V gene (reference sequence). The CDR3 runs to 13 residues. This chain's CDR3 is CSASTGTGVEQYF. For the CDR3, the DNA is TGCAGTGCTTCAACCGGGACAGGGGTCGAGCAGTACTTC.

At least ten counts were recorded for this clonotype. The V call is TRBV12-3 or TRBV12-4, the J call TRBJ2-2, with TRBD1 matching 9 bases. This CDR3 comprises 16 residues. The trim removed 6 bases at V and 6 bases at J, leaving 11 bases unmatched. The CDR3 here is CASSPGQGSPAGELFF. DNA for the CDR3: TGTGCCAGCAGCCCCGGACAGGGGTCTCCCGCCGGGGAGCTGTTTTTT.

As regards this clonotype: The CDR3 ends on some other residue instead of the conserved phenylalanine or tryptophan, so this is likely a read error. Because the CDR3's place on the DNA is in doubt, the DNA is left out and the CDR3 is given as listed by TCRdb. The CDR3 loop is CASSLEGTKKFL. The genes are TRBV7-9 and TRBJ2-1. Inclusive of both ends, the CDR3 amounts to 12 amino acids. Germline V gene lookup returns CDR1 SEHNR and CDR2 FQNEAQ (reference sequence).

In its sample, this clonotype was seen many times. V gene TRBV4-1 combines with J gene TRBJ1-2, with a weak D call TRBD1 (5 bases). Germline V lookup: CDR1 MGHRA, CDR2 YSYEKL. The CDR3 length is 14 residues. V was cut by 0 bases and J by 4 bases, with 9 bases left in between. This CDR3 reads CASSQEGTGYGYTF. The CDR3 DNA reads as TGCGCCAGCAGCCAAGAAGGCACAGGCTATGGCTACACCTTC.